The 21 T cell receptor beta chains listed next were all sequenced from one sample in a study of early T cells in non-severe SARS-CoV-2 infection. Each CDR3 protein gets one entry after TCRdb re-called the 5' RACE reads with MiXCR. The sample shows just under 85,000 distinct CDR3 sequences, 10% of them seen only once. The sequencing here drew on whole blood, taken at baseline. These TCRs come from an adult who was a healthcare worker with PCR-confirmed SARS-CoV-2 infection or an uninfected control (not recorded which).

Ten or more counts support this clonotype. The genes are TRBV14 and TRBJ2-3, with TRBD2 matching 14 bases. Germline V gene lookup returns CDR1 SGHDN and CDR2 FVKESK. The ends lost 3 bases at V and 1 base at J; junction bases unmatched: 6. This CDR3 has 18 residues. CDR3: CASSHGLAGGEGTDTQYF. Here the CDR3 DNA reads TGTGCCAGCAGCCACGGACTAGCGGGAGGAGAGGGCACAGATACGCAGTATTTT.

A few counts support this clonotype. V gene TRBV6-2 or TRBV6-3 combines with J gene TRBJ2-5; no clear D gene. Per the germline V gene, CDR1 is MNHEY and CDR2 is SVGEGT. The CDR3 runs to 14 residues. V lost 0 bases, J lost 5 bases, and 10 bases lay in between. The CDR3 DNA follows: TGTGCCAGCAGTTACTCGATGTATGGGGAGACCCAGTACTTC. It encodes CASSYSMYGETQYF.

This clonotype was observed at least ten times. V usage is TRBV20-1 and J usage is TRBJ1-5; 12 nucleotides agree with TRBD1. Trimming removed 3 bases from V and 9 bases from J; junction bases left unmatched: 6. The CDR3 extends over 14 amino acids. Looked up from germline, CDR1 is DFQATT and CDR2 is SNEGSKA (reference sequence). The chain's CDR3 is CSASGDRGPGPQHF. The CDR3 DNA reads TGCAGTGCTAGTGGGGACAGGGGGCCAGGGCCCCAGCATTTT.

This clonotype has ten or more counts. The V call is TRBV5-1, the J call TRBJ2-3; perhaps TRBD2 as D (6 bases). The germline V gene has CDR1 SGHRS and CDR2 YFSETQ. V gave up 3 bases and J gave up 0 bases, with 8 bases separating them. This CDR3 region has 14 residues. CDR3: CASSYGTSTDTQYF. As DNA, the CDR3 is TGCGCCAGCAGCTACGGGACTAGCACAGATACGCAGTATTTT.

This clonotype was seen a handful of times. The V call is TRBV7-3, the J call TRBJ2-2, with 7 bases aligning to TRBD1. CDR1 SGHTA and CDR2 FQGTGA come from the germline V gene. Trimming removed 5 bases from V and 7 bases from J; junction bases left unmatched: 7. CDR3 length: 14 amino acids. The DNA for the CDR3 is TGTGCCAGCAGCGAACAGGGGCCTTTCGGGGAGCTGTTTTTT. Protein sequence: CASSEQGPFGELFF.

This rearrangement joins TRBV2 to TRBJ2-5; D is possibly TRBD1 (8 bases). This CDR3 has 15 amino acids. Trimming removed 4 bases from V and 2 bases from J, with 14 bases in between. From germline, CDR1 is SNHLY and CDR2 FYNNEI. The CDR3 DNA reads as TGTGCCAGCAGTGGGTACAGGGGGGGACAAGAGACCCAGTACTTC. It codes for CASSGYRGGQETQYF.

The chain employs TRBV15 and TRBJ2-7; D unresolved. CDR1 and CDR2 from the germline V gene are LNHNV and YYDKDF (reference sequence). The CDR3 consists of 14 residues. V was cut by 0 bases and J by 0 bases, with 6 bases left in between. In DNA, the CDR3 is TGTGCCACCAGCAGAGAAGGCGGCTCCTACGAGCAGTACTTC. Its translation is CATSREGGSYEQYF.

The V call is TRBV6-6, the J call TRBJ2-5, with 11 bases aligning to TRBD2. The CDR3 spans 15 residues. Per the germline V gene, CDR1 is MNHNY and CDR2 is SVGAGI (reference sequence). The ends lost 7 bases at V and 7 bases at J; junction bases unmatched: 11. The CDR3: CASTSTSGSGGTQYF. CDR3 DNA sequence: TGTGCCAGCACCTCCACTAGCGGGAGTGGAGGGACCCAGTACTTC.

J is TRBJ2-1 and V is TRBV5-1, with D hard to call. The CDR3 runs 14 residues. Germline-derived CDR1 and CDR2 are SGHRS and YFSETQ. V lost 1 base and J lost 0, with 5 bases in between. The CDR3 spells CASSLQDSYNEQFF. DNA of the CDR3: TGCGCCAGCAGCTTGCAGGACTCCTACAATGAGCAGTTCTTC.

The chain carries TRBV11-2 and TRBJ2-2; D is uncertain. The CDR3 is 14 amino acids. Germline V gene sequence: CDR1 SGHAT, CDR2 FQNNGV. V was clipped by 0 bases and J by 7 bases, with 9 bases between them. CDR3 bases: TGTGCCAGCAGCTTAGAATCCGCTCTCGGGGAGCTGTTTTTT. Translating it yields CASSLESALGELFF.

This clonotype was detected only a few times. This chain uses TRBV28 with TRBJ2-3; D is possibly TRBD2 (5 bases). Trimming cost V 6 bases and J 7 bases, with 17 bases left between them. This CDR3 is built from 14 residues. Germline CDR1 MDHEN, CDR2 SYDVKM. CDR3 protein: CASRVGLPPNTQYF. DNA for the CDR3: TGTGCCAGCAGGGTAGGACTGCCCCCGAATACGCAGTATTTT.

This clonotype was counted at least ten times. This chain joins TRBV12-3 or TRBV12-4 and TRBJ2-1, with D possibly TRBD2 on 6 matching bases. The CDR3 runs to 16 residues. Between the trimmed V and J ends, which lost 5 bases and 4 bases, there was a span of 18 bases. The CDR3 nucleotides are TGTGCCAGCAGTAGTGCGTGGCGGGAAATTTACAATGAGCAGTTCTTC. Residues: CASSSAWREIYNEQFF.

This clonotype was observed a few times. The CDR3 bases are TGTGCCAGCAGCTTAGATCTGGGACGAACATGGAATGAGCAGTTCTTC. Translated, it gives CASSLDLGRTWNEQFF. This rearrangement joins TRBV11-2 to TRBJ2-1; perhaps D is TRBD1 or TRBD2 (5 bases each). The CDR3 length is 16 residues. The germline CDR1 and CDR2 sequences are SGHAT and FQNNGV. Trimming shortened V by 0 bases and J by 7 bases, and 16 bases separated the two germline ends.

This clonotype came up many times. The chain carries TRBV24-1 and TRBJ2-7, with D possibly being TRBD2 (5 bases). V was trimmed by 8 bases and J by 3 bases, leaving 16 bases between them. This CDR3 spans 14 amino acids. The V gene's germline CDR1 is KGHDR and CDR2 SFDVKD. CDR3 nucleotide sequence: TGTGCCACCAAATATCCACGGGGAAGCTACGAGCAGTACTTC. Translating it yields CATKYPRGSYEQYF.

This clonotype has a handful of counts. The chain uses TRBV12-3 or TRBV12-4 and TRBJ1-1; a weak D match, TRBD1 (5 bases). The V end was cut by 4 bases, the J end by 11 bases, with 17 bases between. This CDR3 contains 13 residues. Written as DNA, the CDR3 is TGTGCCAGCAGTTGGGGTCAGGCCCGGGGGGCTTTCTTT. It specifies CASSWGQARGAFF.

Only a few counts were recorded for this clonotype. This chain joins TRBV6-1 and TRBJ2-3, with D possibly being TRBD2 (5 bases). Germline-derived CDR1 and CDR2 are MNHNS and SASEGT. This CDR3 spans 13 amino acids. V was trimmed by 4 bases and J by 4 bases, leaving 9 bases between them. This chain's CDR3 is CASSGLASDTQYF. CDR3 nucleotides: TGTGCCAGCAGTGGATTAGCGTCAGATACGCAGTATTTT.

CDR3 in amino acids: CASRTSGRSSYEQYF. In DNA form, the CDR3 reads TGTGCCAGCAGGACTAGCGGGAGGAGCTCCTACGAGCAGTACTTC. The V call is TRBV2, the J call TRBJ2-7; 13 nucleotides align to TRBD2. The CDR3 has 15 residues. From germline, CDR1 is SNHLY and CDR2 FYNNEI. V trimming: 6 bases; J trimming: 0 bases; junction bases outside the gene matches: 2. Complete variable domain (other parts from reference TRBV2 and TRBJ2-7): EPEVTQTPSHQVTQMGQEVILRCVPISNHLYFYWYRQILGQKVEFLVSFYNNEISEKSEIFDDQFSVERPDGSNFTLKIRSTKLEDSAMYFCASRTSGRSSYEQYFGPGTRLTVT.

The V and J genes are TRBV20-1 and TRBJ2-3; D is undetermined. The CDR3 length is 11 residues. Trimming removed 7 bases at V and 0 bases at J, with 5 bases between. Germline V gives CDR1 DFQATT, CDR2 SNEGSKA (reference sequence). The CDR3 DNA reads TGCAGTGTGGGAAGCACAGATACGCAGTATTTT. It encodes CSVGSTDTQYF.

The chain combines TRBV12-3 or TRBV12-4 with TRBJ1-5; 7 nucleotides match TRBD1. V was pared by 8 bases and J by 4 bases, with 8 bases of the junction left unmatched. The CDR3 spans 14 residues. The CDR3 DNA sequence: TGTGCCAGCGGGGGTGACAGGGCGAATCAGCCCCAGCATTTT. It specifies CASGGDRANQPQHF.

In this sample, this clonotype turned up a few times. V gene TRBV4-1 combines with J gene TRBJ2-7; D call uncertain. The CDR3 consists of 12 residues. CDR1 and CDR2 from the germline V gene are MGHRA and YSYEKL. V gave up 0 bases and J gave up 5 bases, with 5 bases separating them. In nucleotides, the CDR3 is TGCGCCAGCAGCCAAGATCGGGACGAGCAGTACTTC. This encodes CASSQDRDEQYF.

This clonotype was seen ten or more times. V and J are TRBV11-2 and TRBJ1-2; D not certain. Germline CDR1 is SGHAT and CDR2 is FQNNGV. The CDR3 runs 13 residues. Trimming removed 5 bases from V and 2 bases from J, with 9 bases in between. CDR3 bases: TGTGCCAGCAGCCCCAGAGAAAACTATGGCTACACCTTC. Protein: CASSPRENYGYTF.